Listed below are T cell receptor beta chains from one sample, sequenced in a study of T cell repertoires in cytomegalovirus infection. TCRdb re-called the reads with MiXCR, one entry per CDR3 protein. Altogether approximately 1,000,000 distinct CDR3 sequences are present, 31% being singletons, with the ten largest covering over 12%. These TCRs are of unknown antigen specificity. Sequences were derived from cultured CD8+ T cells from PBMCs, sampled from culture after CMV antigen stimulation. All receptors come from a human donor in good health (CMV status not recorded). Some clones in this sample may be carry-over from other donors' samples. The CDR3 runs from the conserved cysteine through the conserved F or W. A D gene is named only where the DNA matches it firmly. Size is stated for part of the rows, as once, few or many counts, or as a class when the clone is expanded.

d_call	clone_size	v_call	j_call	cdr3_nt	cdr3_aa
-	-	TRBV27	TRBJ2-7	TGTGCCAGCAGTACCTCAGGCGGGGTCTCCTACGAGCAGTACTTC	CASSTSGGVSYEQYF
-	-	TRBV4-3	TRBJ2-2	TGCGCCAGCAGCCACAAACGGGATGTATTCTATACCGGGGAGCTGTTTTTT	CASSHKRDVFYTGELFF
-	-	TRBV7-6	TRBJ2-1	TGTGCCAGCAGCTTAGTGGGGGAGAATGAGCAGTTCTTC	CASSLVGENEQFF
-	-	TRBV27	TRBJ2-5	TGTGCCAGCCTCCTTCGCGGGGGCCTCCCTGGGACCCAGTACTTC	CASLLRGGLPGTQYF
-	-	TRBV27	TRBJ1-5	TGTGCAGCCTCCGGCAGGTTCGGTGAAAATAGCAATCAGCCCCAGCATTTT	CAASGRFGENSNQPQHF
TRBD2	-	TRBV27	TRBJ2-5	TGTGCCAGCAGTACGAAGCGGGATGGGGCCCAGTACTTC	CASSTKRDGAQYF
-	-	TRBV7-6	TRBJ2-1	TGTGCCAACAGGGACCCGTTAAGCTCCTACAATGAGCAGTTCTTC	CANRDPLSSYNEQFF
-	few	TRBV7-6	TRBJ1-6	TGTGCCAGCAGCTCGGACAGACTGAGCTCCTATAATTCACCCCTCCACTTT	CASSSDRLSSYNSPLHF
-	few	TRBV27	TRBJ2-3	TGTGCCAGCAGACGGGGCAATACGCAGTATTTT	CASRRGNTQYF
TRBD1	many	TRBV7-2	TRBJ1-2	TGTGCCAGCAGATATTCCGGGACAGATGGCTACACCTTC	CASRYSGTDGYTF
-	few	TRBV6-5	TRBJ1-2	TGTGCCAGCAGCATGGACACCCAAGGCTACACCTTC	CASSMDTQGYTF
-	-	TRBV15	TRBJ1-1	TGTGCCACCAGCAACGACAGGAACACTGAAGCTTTCTTT	CATSNDRNTEAFF
-	-	TRBV7-9	TRBJ1-2	TGTGCCAGCAGCTCAACTCGTTCTAACTATGGCTACACCTTC	CASSSTRSNYGYTF
-	-	TRBV12-5	TRBJ1-2	TGTGCTAGTGGCCAACAACCCCACCCCACAGGGCCAGTCGGCTATGGCTACACCTTC	CASGQQPHPTGPVGYGYTF
-	few	TRBV12-3/TRBV12-4	TRBJ2-7	TGTGCCAGCAGTTGGACAGCTAACTCCTACGAGCAGTACTTC	CASSWTANSYEQYF
TRBD2	-	TRBV9	TRBJ2-3	TGTGCCAGCAGCCCCCTGGGTGCGGGGGGGAGAGATACGCAGTATTTT	CASSPLGAGGRDTQYF
-	few	TRBV28	TRBJ1-4	TGTGCCAGCAGCTATCGCCGGGTAGTATACGCAGCAACTAATGAAAAACTGTTTTTT	CASSYRRVVYAATNEKLFF
-	few	TRBV28	TRBJ2-5	TGTGCCAGCAGCCAGGACAGTAGCCAAGAGACCCAGTACTTC	CASSQDSSQETQYF
-	-	TRBV5-5	TRBJ2-1	TGTGCCAGCAGCGGACTCTCCCTCAATGAGCAGTTCTTC	CASSGLSLNEQFF
TRBD2	-	TRBV4-2	TRBJ2-5	TGTGCCAGCAGCCAAGGTCGGGAGGTTGAGACCCAGTACTTC	CASSQGREVETQYF
TRBD1	-	TRBV7-9	TRBJ1-6	TGTGCCAGCAGCACCGGGACAGCCTCCTATAATTCACCCCTCCACTTT	CASSTGTASYNSPLHF
-	-	TRBV27	TRBJ2-7	TGTGCCAGCAGTCCCGGCGAGGGGTATAATGTGTACGAGCAGTACTTC	CASSPGEGYNVYEQYF
TRBD1	-	TRBV2	TRBJ2-6	TGTGCCAGCAGTCTGGGACAGAGAGTCTCTGGGGCCAACGTCCTGACTTTC	CASSLGQRVSGANVLTF
TRBD2	few	TRBV6-1	TRBJ2-1	TGTGCCAGCAGCCCCCCGGGACTAGAGTCTGAGCAGTTCTTC	CASSPPGLESEQFF
TRBD1	-	TRBV11-2	TRBJ2-7	TGTGCCAGCAGCGGCGAAGGGGGCCGCTACGAGCAGTACTTC	CASSGEGGRYEQYF
-	few	TRBV6-6	TRBJ1-1	TGTGCCGGTGCAATGGGGGGGAACACTGAAGCTTTCTTT	CAGAMGGNTEAFF
-	-	TRBV25-1	TRBJ2-3	TGTGCCGGCAGTGAACACAGAGTCACAGATATGCAGTATTTT	CAGSEHRVTDMQYF
-	-	TRBV12-3/TRBV12-4	TRBJ1-1	TGTGCCAGCAGGGCCGCGTTGGGGGTGTACACTGAAGCTTTCTTT	CASRAALGVYTEAFF
-	few	TRBV19	TRBJ2-7	TGTGCCAGTAGTCCGGCAACGGAATACGAGCAGTACTTC	CASSPATEYEQYF
-	few	TRBV20-1	TRBJ1-4	TGCAGTGCTAGAGTTCAGGCAACTAATGAAAAACTGTTTTTT	CSARVQATNEKLFF
TRBD2	few	TRBV4-3	TRBJ2-1	TGCGCCAGCAGCCAAGATCTTGGCGGGGGGGGTTATGAGCAGTTCTTC	CASSQDLGGGGYEQFF
-	-	TRBV2	TRBJ2-1	TGTGCCAGCAGTGTACAAGCGGGGCAGTTCTTC	CASSVQAGQFF
TRBD2	few	TRBV27	TRBJ2-3	TGTGCCAGCAGTTTAATTAGCGGGGGGCCCACAGATACGCAGTATTTT	CASSLISGGPTDTQYF
-	few	TRBV7-9	TRBJ1-2	TGTGCCAGCACCCCCCGAGACAGTAAGGGCTATGGCTACACCTTC	CASTPRDSKGYGYTF
-	-	TRBV10-2	TRBJ1-2	TGCGCCTTAGAATGGGGGGACGACTATGGCTACACCTTC	CALEWGDDYGYTF
TRBD1	-	TRBV10-1	TRBJ1-1	TGCGCCAGCAGGTGGGACAGGGAGGGCACTGAAGCTTTCTTT	CASRWDREGTEAFF
-	few	TRBV6-5	TRBJ1-4	TGTGCCAGCAGTTACGACAGTTCTTCAACTAATGAAAAACTGTTTTTT	CASSYDSSSTNEKLFF
-	many	TRBV7-8	TRBJ1-4	TGTGCCAGCAGTTTAAACGGCGAATCGGGGGAAAAACTGTTTTTT	CASSLNGESGEKLFF
-	many	TRBV7-2	TRBJ2-7	TGTGCCAGCAGCTCCCCGGGGGCAAAGGGATACGAGCAGTACTTC	CASSSPGAKGYEQYF
-	-	TRBV20-1	TRBJ1-2	TGCAGTGCTAGAGAGACAGGAGTCGTCGATGGCTACACCTTC	CSARETGVVDGYTF
TRBD1	-	TRBV6-1	TRBJ2-1	TGTGCCAGCAGTGAAATCTATAGGGACAGAGCGTTTTTTATGAGCACCTACAATGAGCAGTTCTTC	CASSEIYRDRAFFMSTYNEQFF
-	few	TRBV19	TRBJ2-5	TGTGCCAGCGCGGGGACGTCGAGGGAGACCCAGTACTTC	CASAGTSRETQYF
-	-	TRBV13	TRBJ2-7	TGTGCCAGCAGCTTCCAGTCCGAAACCTACGAGCAGTACTTC	CASSFQSETYEQYF
TRBD1	few	TRBV7-8	TRBJ1-5	TGTGCCAGCAGCTTAGGTTTTCGACAGGGGAAAGATCAGCCCCAGCATTTT	CASSLGFRQGKDQPQHF
-	-	TRBV4-1	TRBJ1-2	TGCGCCAGCAGCCCCGCCGGAACGGCCGCTAACTATGGCTACACCTTC	CASSPAGTAANYGYTF
-	few	TRBV7-9	TRBJ1-2	TGTGCCAGCAGCACCGGGAACCTAGGTTATGGCTACACCTTC	CASSTGNLGYGYTF
TRBD2	-	TRBV12-3/TRBV12-4	TRBJ2-3	TGTGCCAGCGGACTAGCGGGGGGGACAGATACGCAGTATTTT	CASGLAGGTDTQYF
-	-	TRBV19	TRBJ2-2	TGTGCCAGTAGTAACACATTCTTCACCGGGGAGCTGTTTTTT	CASSNTFFTGELFF
-	-	TRBV7-3	TRBJ2-3	TGTGCCAGCAGCCCCGGATGGGGCCTGAGCACAGATACGCAGTATTTT	CASSPGWGLSTDTQYF
-	-	TRBV27	TRBJ2-7	TGTGCCAGCAGTTTATTGAGGGGGTCCTACGAGCAGTACTTC	CASSLLRGSYEQYF
TRBD2	many	TRBV7-8	TRBJ2-1	TGTGCCAGCAGCTTAGATGATTTGGGACTAGCGGGGGACAATGAGCAGTTCTTC	CASSLDDLGLAGDNEQFF
-	-	TRBV20-1	TRBJ1-5	TGCAGTGCCACCAACAGGGAAGATCAGCCCCAGCATTTT	CSATNREDQPQHF
-	few	TRBV6-5	TRBJ2-6	TGTGCCGCTGGGGCCAACGTCCTGACTTTC	CAAGANVLTF
-	-	TRBV6-2/TRBV6-3	TRBJ2-2	TGTGCCAGCAGCCCAGGGCCCACCCCGAGCACCGGGGAGCTGTTTTTT	CASSPGPTPSTGELFF
TRBD2	few	TRBV7-2	TRBJ2-3	TGTGCCAGCAGCTCTTATCTAGCGGAGGCGCAGTATTTT	CASSSYLAEAQYF
-	few	TRBV7-6	TRBJ1-1	TGTGCCAGCAGCACCGGGGTTGAAGCTTTCTTT	CASSTGVEAFF
-	-	TRBV28	TRBJ1-1	TGTGTCAGCTATAACCCCCCCCACGAAACTGAAGCTTTCTTT	CVSYNPPHETEAFF
-	-	TRBV29-1	TRBJ1-3	TGCAGCGTGGCCCCTGATCGAACGGGGGGAAACACCATATATTTT	CSVAPDRTGGNTIYF
-	few	TRBV24-1	TRBJ1-4	TGTGCCACCAGTGAAAAACTGTTTTTT	CATSEKLFF